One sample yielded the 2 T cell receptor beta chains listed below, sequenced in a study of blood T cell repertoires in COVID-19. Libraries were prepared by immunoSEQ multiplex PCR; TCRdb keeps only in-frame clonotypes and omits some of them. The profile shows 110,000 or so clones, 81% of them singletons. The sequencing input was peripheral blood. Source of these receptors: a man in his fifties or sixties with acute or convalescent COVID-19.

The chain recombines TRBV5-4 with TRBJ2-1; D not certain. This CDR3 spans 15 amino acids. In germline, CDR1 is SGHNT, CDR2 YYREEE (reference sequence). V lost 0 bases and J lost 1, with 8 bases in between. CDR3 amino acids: CASSLEARSYNEQFF. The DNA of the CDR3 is TGTGCCAGCAGCTTGGAGGCTAGATCCTACAATGAGCAGTTCTTC.

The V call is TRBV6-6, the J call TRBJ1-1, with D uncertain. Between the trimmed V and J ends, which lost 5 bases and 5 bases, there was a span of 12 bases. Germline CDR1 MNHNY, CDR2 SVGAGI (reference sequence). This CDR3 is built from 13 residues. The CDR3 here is CASSPREGTEAFF. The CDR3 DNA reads TGTGCCAGCAGTCCACGGGAAGGGACTGAAGCTTTCTTT.